These T cell receptor beta chains were read from a single sample in a study of T cell changes during pregnancy in multiple sclerosis. Repertoires were generated with immunoSEQ multiplex PCR, while TCRdb's copy carries only in-frame clones and drops some. The sample carries tens of thousands of clones, roughly 93% recorded once. The material sequenced was CD4+ T cells from peripheral blood mononuclear cells, taken after pregnancy. The source of these receptors is a female donor with multiple sclerosis, enrolled in a pregnancy study. CDR3s include the opening cysteine and the closing phenylalanine or tryptophan. The D gene is left open where the match is weak. The size of a clone is reported for some rows only, either as once, few or many, or as a class for expanded clones.

>TRBJ2-7|TRBD1|few|TRBV5-1
CASSLVGGTYYEQYF
TGCGCCAGCAGCTTGGTAGGGGGCACATACTACGAGCAGTACTTC
>TRBJ1-2|.|.|TRBV5-4
CASSRPQSFNYGYTF
TGTGCCAGCAGCCGCCCACAGAGTTTTAACTATGGCTACACCTTC
>TRBJ1-2|TRBD1|.|TRBV5-1
CASSPDRGFGGYTF
TGCGCCAGCAGCCCGGACAGGGGGTTTGGTGGCTACACCTTC
>TRBJ2-1|.|.|TRBV5-1
CASSLSSTNEQFF
TGCGCCAGCAGCTTGTCCTCAACTAATGAGCAGTTCTTC
>TRBJ2-7|.|.|TRBV9
CASARGSPQISEQYF
TGTGCCAGCGCTAGGGGGTCCCCACAAATTAGCGAGCAGTACTTC
>TRBJ2-7|TRBD2|.|TRBV6-5
CASSKRGGYEQYF
TGTGCCAGCAGTAAGCGGGGGGGCTACGAGCAGTACTTC
>TRBJ2-1|.|.|TRBV6-6
CASQSGSEQFF
TGTGCCAGCCAGAGCGGCAGTGAGCAGTTCTTC
>TRBJ1-2|.|.|TRBV30
CAWSPRVGAGAVRYGYTF
TGTGCCTGGAGTCCTCGCGTGGGGGCAGGGGCGGTTCGCTATGGCTACACCTTC
>TRBJ2-7|.|.|TRBV7-9
CASSLGRGAPLDSEQYF
TGTGCCAGCAGCTTAGGCCGCGGGGCGCCGCTAGACAGCGAGCAGTACTTC
>TRBJ1-2|TRBD1|.|TRBV7-2
CASSLEGQGPSGYTF
TGTGCCAGCAGCTTAGAGGGACAGGGGCCTAGTGGCTACACCTTC
>TRBJ1-4|TRBD1|.|TRBV18
CASSPPQGGKLFF
TGTGCCAGCTCACCACCCCAGGGGGGAAAACTGTTTTTT
>TRBJ2-7|TRBD1|.|TRBV6-1
CASKGQGYYEQYF
TGTGCCAGCAAGGGACAGGGGTACTACGAGCAGTACTTC
>TRBJ2-1|TRBD2|.|TRBV5-8
CASSLAGTSGGGNEQFF
TGTGCCAGCAGCTTGGCCGGGACTAGCGGGGGAGGGAATGAGCAGTTCTTC
>TRBJ1-3|.|.|TRBV6-6
CASSFPATSSGNTIYF
TGTGCCAGCAGTTTCCCGGCGACTAGCTCTGGAAACACCATATATTTT